These 14 T cell receptor beta chains were sequenced from one sample in a study of cytomegalovirus exposure and HLA in healthy donors. Here immunoSEQ multiplex PCR was the method, and the copy in TCRdb shows in-frame clones only, minus some. The sample contains fewer than 350,000 clones, roughly 90% of which appear only once. Sequenced material: PBMCs. These receptors all stem from a woman aged 18-29 years in good health and CMV-seronegative.

The chain links TRBV4-3 to TRBJ1-4, with D unclear. The CDR3 contains 16 residues. Germline V gene data show CDR1 as LGHNA and CDR2 as YSLEER. The V and J ends lost 2 bases and 8 bases respectively, with 18 bases between them. CDR3 DNA sequence: TGCGCCAGCAGCCAATTTAAGCCGGGTTTACGCGAAAAACTGTTTTTT. Encoded protein: CASSQFKPGLREKLFF.

This chain connects TRBV2 to TRBJ2-2, with D perhaps matching TRBD2 (7 bases). V shed 7 bases and J shed 5 bases, with 11 bases lying between them. CDR1 is SNHLY and CDR2 is FYNNEI in the germline V gene. The CDR3 is 13 amino acids. This CDR3 reads CASKGGGTGELFF. The CDR3 nucleotides are TGTGCCAGCAAGGGAGGGGGGACCGGGGAGCTGTTTTTT. The variable domain in full, completed from reference TRBV2 and TRBJ2-2, reads EPEVTQTPSHQVTQMGQEVILRCVPISNHLYFYWYRQILGQKVEFLVSFYNNEISEKSEIFDDQFSVERPDGSNFTLKIRSTKLEDSAMYFCASKGGGTGELFFGEGSRLTVL.

This chain joins TRBV5-5 and TRBJ1-6; the D gene is possibly TRBD1 (6 bases). This CDR3 spans 15 amino acids. Germline CDR1 reads SGHKS; CDR2 reads YYEKEE (reference sequence). The V and J ends lost 1 base and 6 bases respectively, with 11 bases between them. DNA for the CDR3: TGTGCCAGCAGCTTGCAGGGGTTGCTTAATTCACCCCTCCACTTT. Translation: CASSLQGLLNSPLHF. The variable domain in full, completed from reference TRBV5-5 and TRBJ1-6, reads DAGVTQSPTHLIKTRGQQVTLRCSPISGHKSVSWYQQVLGQGPQFIFQYYEKEERGRGNFPDRFSARQFPNYSSELNVNALLLGDSALYLCASSLQGLLNSPLHFGNGTRLTVT.

The rearrangement uses TRBV6-4 and TRBJ2-1, with TRBD1 matching 9 bases. Germline CDR1 and CDR2: MRHNA and SNTAGT. The CDR3 extends over 15 amino acids. V was clipped by 6 bases and J by 8 bases; unmatched bases: 11. Here the CDR3 DNA reads TGTGCCAGCAGAGAACGGGACAGGGTGGTCGATGAGCAGTTCTTC. Amino acids: CASRERDRVVDEQFF.

V gene TRBV7-9 combines with J gene TRBJ2-2; D is possibly TRBD2 (5 bases). The CDR3 is made up of 15 amino acids. Trimming left V 0 bases short and J 2 bases short, with 7 bases between. CDR1 is SEHNR, CDR2 FQNEAQ, per germline (reference sequence). The CDR3 sequence is CASSLAEANTGELFF. The CDR3 DNA reads as TGTGCCAGCAGCTTAGCGGAGGCAAACACCGGGGAGCTGTTTTTT.

This chain joins TRBV9 and TRBJ1-4; D gene unclear. Germline V gives CDR1 SGDLS, CDR2 YYNGEE. The CDR3 length is 15 residues. Trimming took 0 bases from V and 1 from J, leaving 7 bases between them. The chain's CDR3 is CASSVGWQTNEKLFF. The CDR3 DNA follows: TGTGCCAGCAGCGTAGGCTGGCAAACTAATGAAAAACTGTTTTTT.

In its sample, this clone was seen once. The rearrangement uses TRBV27 and TRBJ2-7, with no clear D. In germline, CDR1 is MNHEY, CDR2 SMNVEV (reference sequence). V lost 5 bases and J lost 3, with 11 bases in between. The CDR3 sequence is 13 residues long. The DNA for the CDR3 is TGTGCCAGCAGTACCACAGATAGCTACGAGCAGTACTTC. It specifies CASSTTDSYEQYF.

This clone was seen more than once but under ten times. The DNA for the CDR3 is TGCAGCGTTGAAGATAGGCTAGCGCCCCAAGATACGCAGTATTTT. Translating gives CSVEDRLAPQDTQYF. The chain recombines TRBV29-1 with TRBJ2-3; D perhaps matches TRBD2 (6 bases). CDR3 length: 15 residues. CDR1 SQVTM and CDR2 ANQGSEA come from the germline V gene. Trimming took 0 bases from V and 5 from J, leaving 15 bases between them.

The chain has TRBV19 and TRBJ1-5; D uncertain. The germline V and J ends were trimmed by 5 bases and 8 bases, with 19 bases remaining between them. CDR3 length: 15 amino acids. Germline CDR1 is LNHDA and CDR2 is SQIVND (reference sequence). CDR3 residues: CASSPRLASVEPQHF. The CDR3 DNA reads TGTGCCAGTAGTCCCCGTTTGGCCTCCGTGGAGCCCCAGCATTTT.

The chain's CDR3 is CASSSSRDRYDEQFF. The CDR3 DNA is TGTGCCAGCAGCTCATCCCGGGACAGGTACGATGAGCAGTTCTTC. The chain links TRBV5-6 to TRBJ2-1; the match to TRBD1 covers 8 bases. Germline V gives CDR1 SGHDT, CDR2 YYEEEE. The CDR3 loop spans 15 amino acids. The V and J ends lost 3 bases and 8 bases, in that order; junction bases with no gene match: 10.

The chain has TRBV6-1 and TRBJ1-1, with D unclear. This CDR3 spans 13 amino acids. Per the germline V gene, CDR1 is MNHNS and CDR2 is SASEGT. Trimming took 7 bases from V and 6 from J, leaving 15 bases between them. The CDR3 loop is CASNGGPRSEAFF. Here the CDR3 DNA reads TGTGCCAGCAATGGCGGCCCTAGATCTGAAGCTTTCTTT.

The V gene is TRBV5-1, the J gene TRBJ2-1; the match to TRBD2 covers 12 bases. CDR1 and CDR2 (germline): SGHRS, YFSETQ. Trimming at V came to 4 bases and at J to 3 bases, leaving 17 bases not matched to a gene. CDR3 length: 20 amino acids. As DNA, the CDR3 is TGCGCCAGCAGCCTCTCCGGGGACGGGGGACTAGCGGGCATCTACAATGAGCAGTTCTTC. Amino acids: CASSLSGDGGLAGIYNEQFF.

This clone is a singleton in its sample. The chain's CDR3 is CASSLGLGGSSNEQFF. CDR3 bases: TGCGCCAGCAGCTTGGGTTTAGGCGGGAGTAGTAATGAGCAGTTCTTC. The V and J genes are TRBV5-1 and TRBJ2-1; 7 positions match TRBD2. Germline CDR1 is SGHRS and CDR2 is YFSETQ. The CDR3 contains 16 residues. With 0 bases clipped from V and 7 bases from J, the junction kept 10 bases outside the gene matches.

The CDR3 loop reads CASSLNQLGYTF. The CDR3 nucleotides are TGTGCCAGCAGCCTTAATCAGTTAGGCTACACCTTC. The chain is built from TRBV7-9 and TRBJ1-2, with D unresolved. Germline loops: CDR1 SEHNR, CDR2 FQNEAQ (reference sequence). This CDR3 contains 12 residues. The germline V and J ends were trimmed by 5 bases and 8 bases, with 12 bases remaining between them.